Following are 29 T cell receptor beta chains from one sample sequenced in a study of regulatory T cells in long-lasting Graves disease. The sample's time point: newly diagnosed GD, antithyroid drugs for less than 3 months. RNA extracted from PBMCs served as the sequencing template. With iRepertoire HTBI primers and Arm-PCR of CDR3 regions, TCR beta libraries were built. TCRdb fed the multiplex PCR reads into MiXCR, producing one record per CDR3 protein. The sample shows approximately 460,000 distinct CDR3 sequences, roughly 17% of them seen only once. These records were also assigned to another study, of T cells in Graves' hyperthyroidism and ophthalmopathy.

Sequencing was performed on peripheral blood mononuclear cells (PBMCs), taken at new diagnosis, from a patient treated with antithyroid drugs. The receptor source for this set is a woman under 40 with Graves disease.

This clonotype was found many times. The CDR3 here is CASSVGGAGEKEQFF. The DNA of the CDR3 is TGTGCCAGCAGCGTAGGGGGAGCGGGAGAAAAGGAGCAGTTCTTC. This rearrangement joins TRBV9 to TRBJ2-1; the match to TRBD2 covers 8 bases. The CDR3 is made up of 15 amino acids. In germline, CDR1 is SGDLS, CDR2 YYNGEE. With 0 bases clipped from V and 10 bases from J, the junction kept 9 bases outside the gene matches.

The V and J genes are TRBV29-1 and TRBJ2-1; TRBD2 aligns across 9 bases. Germline CDR1 is SQVTM and CDR2 is ANQGSEA. V shed 1 base and J 5 bases; nucleotides not matched to a gene: 6. This CDR3 has 15 amino acids. CDR3 amino acids: CSVEGGRAAHNEQFF. DNA for the CDR3: TGCAGCGTTGAAGGCGGGAGGGCCGCCCACAATGAGCAGTTCTTC.

V usage is TRBV20-1 and J usage is TRBJ1-2, with 9 bases identical to TRBD1. With 1 base clipped from V and 4 bases from J, the junction kept 1 base outside the gene matches. CDR3 length: 13 amino acids. Per the germline V gene, CDR1 is DFQATT and CDR2 is SNEGSKA (reference sequence). CDR3 loop: CSARVDRGYGYTF. The CDR3 region has the DNA TGCAGTGCTAGAGTGGACAGGGGCTATGGCTACACCTTC.

The table lists this clonotype with a few counts. V and J are TRBV6-1 and TRBJ1-4; 7 nucleotides align to TRBD1. This CDR3 has 13 amino acids. Germline loops: CDR1 MNHNS, CDR2 SASEGT. The trim removed 5 bases at V and 7 bases at J, leaving 4 bases unmatched. As DNA, the CDR3 is TGTGCCAGCAGTCGCAGACAGGGTGAAAAACTGTTTTTT. It encodes CASSRRQGEKLFF.

The sample holds many counts of this clonotype. The rearrangement links TRBV28 to TRBJ2-2; TRBD2 might be the D (6 bases). The germline V gene has CDR1 MDHEN and CDR2 SYDVKM. The CDR3 loop spans 13 amino acids. Trimming left V 6 bases short and J 12 bases short, with 17 bases between. The CDR3 loop is CASSTSSTWKLFF. The CDR3 DNA reads as TGTGCCAGCAGCACTAGCTCGACCTGGAAGCTGTTTTTT.

The chain uses TRBV5-1 and TRBJ2-2; D remains unclear. CDR3 length equals 17 residues. V lost 2 bases and J lost 2, with 16 bases in between. Germline assignment: CDR1 SGHRS and CDR2 YFSETQ. CDR3 sequence reads: CASSLGSWVGNTGELFF. CDR3 DNA sequence: TGCGCCAGCAGCTTAGGCAGCTGGGTGGGTAACACCGGGGAGCTGTTTTTT.

This clonotype was seen a handful of times. V and J are TRBV2 and TRBJ2-1, with 8 bases fitting TRBD2. Trimming removed 6 bases from V and 10 bases from J; junction bases left unmatched: 5. This CDR3 has 12 residues. Germline CDR1 is SNHLY and CDR2 is FYNNEI. CDR3 DNA: TGTGCCAGCAGGGCCGGGGGGGAAGAGCAGTTCTTC. Its translation is CASRAGGEEQFF.

This clonotype was found many times. This sequence joins TRBV19 and TRBJ2-2, with TRBD2 matching 13 bases. The J segment lost 0 bases and the V segment lost 9 bases, leaving 4 bases of the junction unmatched. Germline V gives CDR1 LNHDA, CDR2 SQIVND (reference sequence). This CDR3 region has 16 residues. CDR3 nucleotides: TGTGCCAGCAGGGGACTAGCGGGACCGAACACCGGGGAGCTGTTTTTT. It yields the protein CASRGLAGPNTGELFF.

This clonotype has a handful of counts. The rearrangement uses TRBV4-2 and TRBJ2-7; a weak D match, TRBD2 (6 bases). This CDR3 spans 15 amino acids. V lost 0 bases and J 4 bases, leaving 13 bases between the germline ends. Germline CDR1 is LGHNA and CDR2 is YNFKEQ. The CDR3 loop reads CASSQDLGLKYEQYF. DNA for the CDR3: TGTGCCAGCAGCCAAGATCTAGGACTAAAATACGAGCAGTACTTC.

This clonotype was seen a few times. The V gene is TRBV20-1, the J gene TRBJ1-5; 7 bases map to TRBD1. The V segment lost 6 bases and the J segment 2 bases; nucleotides outside the gene matches: 7. CDR1 DFQATT and CDR2 SNEGSKA come from the germline V gene (reference sequence). The CDR3 sequence is 14 residues long. The CDR3 coding sequence is TGCAGTGCAAACGAACAGGGGCGCAATCAGCCCCAGCATTTT. Its protein is CSANEQGRNQPQHF.

This clonotype was seen at least ten times. The genes are TRBV4-1 and TRBJ2-7; 9 bases match TRBD1. The J segment lost 5 bases and the V segment lost 3 bases, leaving 8 bases of the junction unmatched. This CDR3 is built from 15 residues. In germline, CDR1 is MGHRA, CDR2 YSYEKL. DNA for the CDR3: TGCGCCAGCAGCCACGGCAGGACAGGGGATGACGAGCAGTACTTC. It translates to CASSHGRTGDDEQYF.

About this clonotype: A single base separates this from a much larger clone, so it may be a read error. CDR3 in DNA: TGTGCCACCAGTTCCGGGACAGGGTTTGCCTACGCCTTC. Its protein product is CATSSGTGFAYAF. The chain has TRBV24-1 and TRBJ1-2; 9 nucleotides line up with TRBD1. Germline V CDR1 and CDR2: KGHDR, SFDVKD. This CDR3 is 13 amino acids long.

The rearrangement links TRBV4-1 to TRBJ2-2, with 9 positions matching TRBD2. V shed 0 bases, J shed 7 bases, and the junction held 6 bases outside the gene matches. There are 16 residues in the CDR3. The germline V gene encodes CDR1 MGHRA and CDR2 YSYEKL. The CDR3 spells CASSQDGGRAYGELFF. The CDR3 region has the DNA TGCGCCAGCAGCCAAGATGGCGGGAGGGCCTACGGGGAGCTGTTTTTT.

V and J are TRBV30 and TRBJ1-2, with unresolved D. Germline-derived CDR1 and CDR2 are GTSNPN and SVGIG (reference sequence). This CDR3 spans 18 amino acids. CDR3 sequence (DNA): TGTATCTCCTACCGCAAATCCTGGCGGCATAGTCCTAACTATGGCTACACCTTC. As protein: CISYRKSWRHSPNYGYTF.

This clonotype was detected ten times or more. This chain uses TRBV27 with TRBJ2-1; the D gene is possibly TRBD1 (5 bases). This CDR3 contains 16 residues. The germline gives CDR1 MNHEY, CDR2 SMNVEV (reference sequence). Trimming removed 0 bases at V and 1 base at J, with 10 bases between. DNA of the CDR3: TGTGCCAGCAGTTTATCGACAGCCGAGTCCTACAATGAGCAGTTCTTC. Translated: CASSLSTAESYNEQFF.

In this sample, this clonotype turned up many times. This chain uses TRBV12-3 or TRBV12-4 with TRBJ1-2; D not certain. The V and J ends lost 6 bases and 6 bases respectively, with 8 bases between them. The CDR3 contains 11 residues. The CDR3 loop is CASSRGDGYTF. The CDR3, as DNA: TGTGCCAGCAGCCGAGGAGATGGCTACACCTTC.

This clonotype was detected many times. The rearrangement joins TRBV3-1 to TRBJ2-7; 10 nucleotides match TRBD2. The V gene end was trimmed by 4 bases and the J gene end by 6 bases; junction bases not matched to a gene: 9. CDR3 length equals 15 residues. In germline, CDR1 is LGHDT, CDR2 YNNKEL (reference sequence). CDR3 amino acids: CASSLAGGSTGEQYF. The CDR3 DNA reads TGTGCCAGCAGCCTAGCGGGAGGAAGTACGGGCGAGCAGTACTTC.

This clonotype has a count of ten or more. The chain is built from TRBV18 and TRBJ2-1; 10 bases align to TRBD2. With V trimmed by 0 bases and J by 16 bases, 6 bases remained unmatched. The CDR3 loop spans 13 amino acids. Germline V lookup: CDR1 KGHSH, CDR2 LQKENI. CDR3 bases: TGTGCCAGCTCACCACCGGATAGCGGGAGGCAATTCTTC. Protein product: CASSPPDSGRQFF.

The table lists this clonotype with many counts. The CDR3 spells CASRQDGLYEQYF. In nucleotides, the CDR3 is TGTGCCAGCAGGCAGGACGGACTTTACGAGCAGTACTTC. This chain joins TRBV6-1 and TRBJ2-7; tentatively, D is TRBD2 (5 bases). V gave up 6 bases and J gave up 4 bases, with 13 bases separating them. The CDR3 extends over 13 amino acids. CDR1 is MNHNS and CDR2 is SASEGT in the germline V gene.

The rearrangement uses TRBV2 and TRBJ2-3, with D possibly matching TRBD1 (5 bases). Gene TRBJ1-1 matches the end of the DNA better, so the J call may be wrong. Per germline, CDR1 SNHLY and CDR2 FYNNEI. The CDR3 sequence is 12 residues long. CDR3 protein: CASRLDSGRAFF. The CDR3 nucleotides are TGTGCCAGCAGACTCGACAGCGGGAGAGCTTTCTTT.

This clonotype was found many times. The chain recombines TRBV15 with TRBJ2-7, with D perhaps given as TRBD1 or TRBD2 (5 bases each). Trimming removed 5 bases from V and 5 bases from J, with 10 bases in between. The CDR3 totals 12 residues. Looked up from germline, CDR1 is LNHNV and CDR2 is YYDKDF (reference sequence). The CDR3 DNA follows: TGTGCCACCAGCGTAGTGGGGGACGAGCAGTACTTC. This codes for CATSVVGDEQYF.

The chain uses TRBV11-3 and TRBJ2-1, with TRBD2 matching 11 bases. The CDR3 loop spans 15 amino acids. The trim removed 4 bases at V and 8 bases at J, leaving 7 bases unmatched. CDR1 is SGHNT and CDR2 is YENEEA in the germline V gene. In DNA, the CDR3 is TGTGCCAGCAGCTCTAGCGGGAGGTCGGGCGATGAGCAGTTCTTC. Protein sequence: CASSSSGRSGDEQFF.

This clonotype was seen many times. The rearrangement links TRBV30 to TRBJ1-5; 9 nucleotides agree with TRBD1. The CDR3 is made up of 14 amino acids. Germline CDR1 GTSNPN, CDR2 SVGIG (reference sequence). Losses at the gene ends were 0 bases for V and 4 bases for J; bases not matched to a gene: 1. CDR3 sequence: CAWSVGQGNQPQHF. The DNA of the CDR3 is TGTGCCTGGAGTGTCGGACAGGGGAATCAGCCCCAGCATTTT.

This clonotype was seen many times. This chain joins TRBV7-2 and TRBJ2-1; no clear D. The ends were cut back, 1 base at V and 7 bases at J, with 14 bases in the middle. Germline V gene lookup returns CDR1 SGHTA and CDR2 FQGNSA. The CDR3 consists of 15 residues. CDR3 protein: CASSLVIGFKNEQFF. CDR3 nucleotide sequence: TGTGCCAGCAGCTTAGTGATAGGGTTCAAAAATGAGCAGTTCTTC.

This clonotype was counted ten times or more. The gene calls are TRBV7-9 and TRBJ2-2; TRBD2 agrees at 7 bases. This CDR3 spans 20 amino acids. The V segment lost 0 bases and the J segment 2 bases; nucleotides outside the gene matches: 15. Germline CDR1 SEHNR, CDR2 FQNEAQ (reference sequence). The CDR3 nucleotides are TGTGCCAGCAGCTTAGCGAGTTCAGACTGGCTAGCGGTAAACACCGGGGAGCTGTTTTTT. It yields the protein CASSLASSDWLAVNTGELFF.

This clonotype occurred many times. The chain couples TRBV14 to TRBJ1-1; D gene unclear. Germline CDR1 is SGHDN and CDR2 is FVKESK. The CDR3 is 14 amino acids. The germline V and J ends were trimmed by 2 bases and 0 bases, with 7 bases remaining between them. CDR3 DNA: TGTGCCAGCAGCCAATCAGTCATGAACACTGAAGCTTTCTTT. Its translation is CASSQSVMNTEAFF. Looking up the rest from reference TRBV14 and TRBJ1-1 gives the full variable domain: EAGVTQFPSHSVIEKGQTVTLRCDPISGHDNLYWYRRVMGKEIKFLLHFVKESKQDESGMPNNRFLAERTGGTYSTLKVQPAELEDSGVYFCASSQSVMNTEAFFGQGTRLTVV.

The rearrangement joins TRBV10-3 to TRBJ2-1; TRBD2 is a possible D gene (5 bases). The CDR3 runs 15 residues. The V gene lost 2 bases and the J gene lost 8 bases, with 16 bases spanning the gap. Germline-derived CDR1 and CDR2 are ENHRY and SYGVKD. This CDR3 is CAISEGLAEVDEQFF. The CDR3 DNA reads TGTGCCATCAGTGAGGGACTTGCCGAGGTTGATGAGCAGTTCTTC.

This clonotype was found many times. The V call is TRBV20-1, the J call TRBJ2-7, with TRBD2 matching over 11 bases. The CDR3 length is 20 residues. Germline V gene lookup returns CDR1 DFQATT and CDR2 SNEGSKA (reference sequence). V trimming: 3 bases; J trimming: 0 bases; junction bases outside the gene matches: 19. DNA of the CDR3: TGCAGTGCTAGGGCCTCGCCCGGGACTAGCGGCCCACAAAACTCCTACGAGCAGTACTTC. It translates to CSARASPGTSGPQNSYEQYF.

J is TRBJ2-6 and V is TRBV19; D not resolved. Trimming took off 1 base at V and 2 bases at J, with 15 bases between the two ends. The CDR3 spans 18 residues. CDR1 and CDR2 from the germline V gene are LNHDA and SQIVND (reference sequence). CDR3 coding DNA: TGTGCCAGTAGTATAGGTTTGCCAGGATCAACTGGGGCCAACGTCCTGACTTTC. Translating it yields CASSIGLPGSTGANVLTF.